These 21 T cell receptor beta chains came from one sample sequenced in a study of CD8+ T cells in alopecia areata. Extracted from the samples, RNA was reverse transcribed into cDNA to serve as the sequencing template. TCRdb's copy holds only in-frame clones and misses some; the assay was immunoSEQ multiplex PCR. Among roughly 150,000 clones, about 60% were seen once, and the ten largest hold around 6.6%. Material: CD4+ T cells sorted from blood, obtained at week 0. The receptors were sampled from a human donor with alopecia areata.

This clone has just a few counts. This chain joins TRBV29-1 and TRBJ2-7; D is ambiguous. The CDR3 is made up of 13 amino acids. With 4 bases removed from V and 0 bases from J, the gap between germline ends came to 10 bases. Per the germline V gene, CDR1 is SQVTM and CDR2 is ANQGSEA. The CDR3 here is CSVAKAFSYEQYF. The DNA for the CDR3 is TGCAGCGTTGCTAAGGCGTTCTCCTACGAGCAGTACTTC.

The gene calls are TRBV9 and TRBJ1-4, with a possible D match to TRBD1 (6 bases). With 5 bases removed from V and 6 bases from J, the gap between germline ends came to 17 bases. The germline V gene encodes CDR1 SGDLS and CDR2 YYNGEE. This CDR3 has 15 residues. DNA of the CDR3: TGTGCCAGCAGTCCTCAACAGGGTCGGGATGAAAAACTGTTTTTT. This encodes CASSPQQGRDEKLFF.

This sequence joins TRBV27 and TRBJ1-2; TRBD1 is a possible D gene (5 bases). CDR3 length: 14 amino acids. The V end was cut by 3 bases, the J end by 4 bases, with 12 bases between. Germline V CDR1 and CDR2: MNHEY, SMNVEV (reference sequence). The CDR3 nucleotides are TGTGCCAGCAGTTTTAGGGGTGATGCCTATGGCTACACCTTC. The encoded protein is CASSFRGDAYGYTF.

V usage is TRBV30 and J usage is TRBJ1-2, with D possibly being TRBD1 (5 bases). In germline, CDR1 is GTSNPN, CDR2 SVGIG (reference sequence). The V end lost 3 bases, the J end lost 5 bases, and 13 bases lay between the germline ends. CDR3 length: 13 residues. In DNA, the CDR3 is TGTGCCTGGAGCCCGGGACCTGGGTATGGCTACACCTTC. It specifies CAWSPGPGYGYTF.

The rearrangement links TRBV7-2 to TRBJ2-5; D not resolved. CDR3 length equals 12 residues. Trimming removed 6 bases at V and 7 bases at J, with 12 bases between. Germline loops: CDR1 SGHTA, CDR2 FQGNSA. This chain's CDR3 is CASRPSIGTQYF. The CDR3 DNA reads as TGTGCCAGCAGACCCTCCATTGGGACCCAGTACTTC.

V is TRBV28 and J is TRBJ2-7; 7 positions agree with TRBD1. The CDR3 is 14 amino acids. CDR1 and CDR2 from the germline V gene are MDHEN and SYDVKM. Trimming at V came to 5 bases and at J to 3 bases, leaving 7 bases not matched to a gene. Here the CDR3 reads CASSTPGQIYEQYF. The CDR3, as DNA: TGTGCCAGCAGTACTCCGGGACAGATCTACGAGCAGTACTTC.

This clone was detected only a few times. This chain connects TRBV18 to TRBJ2-2, with D tentatively TRBD2 (5 bases). Trimming cost V 1 base and J 1 base, with 7 bases left between them. This CDR3 spans 15 amino acids. Germline V gives CDR1 KGHSH, CDR2 LQKENI. The CDR3, as DNA: TGTGCCAGCTCACCACAAGAGGGGAACACCGGGGAGCTGTTTTTT. Translating gives CASSPQEGNTGELFF. The entire variable domain, with the rest obtained from reference TRBV18 and TRBJ2-2, is as follows: NAGVMQNPRHLVRRRGQEARLRCSPMKGHSHVYWYRQLPEEGLKFMVYLQKENIIDESGMPKERFSAEFPKEGPSILRIQQVVRGDSAAYFCASSPQEGNTGELFFGEGSRLTVL.

The CDR3 region is CAWRPGPGLRNTEAFF. Written as DNA, the CDR3 is TGTGCCTGGAGGCCGGGGCCAGGGTTGCGGAACACTGAAGCTTTCTTT. This chain connects TRBV30 to TRBJ1-1; TRBD1 is a possible D gene (5 bases). Trimming cost V 3 bases and J 1 base, with 18 bases left between them. The length of the CDR3 is 16 residues. Per germline, CDR1 GTSNPN and CDR2 SVGIG (reference sequence).

The genes are TRBV5-1 and TRBJ2-7, with a tentative D call TRBD2 (5 bases). The CDR3 length is 10 residues. Germline V gene data show CDR1 as SGHRS and CDR2 as YFSETQ. Here the CDR3 DNA reads TGCGCAGGGAGCTCCTACGAGCAGTACTTC. This codes for CAGSSYEQYF.

CDR3 residues: CASSPGQGLGSPLHF. The CDR3 DNA is TGCGCCAGCAGCCCGGGACAGGGGTTGGGTTCACCCCTCCACTTT. The chain combines TRBV5-1 with TRBJ1-6; 10 bases agree with TRBD1. The CDR3 has 15 residues. Losses at the gene ends were 4 bases for V and 9 bases for J; bases not matched to a gene: 7. Germline values: CDR1 SGHRS, CDR2 YFSETQ.

This clone is a singleton in its sample. This chain uses TRBV2 with TRBJ1-5; TRBD1 might be the D (5 bases). Germline CDR1 SNHLY, CDR2 FYNNEI. The CDR3 runs 15 residues. V lost 5 bases and J 2 bases, leaving 13 bases between the germline ends. DNA for the CDR3: TGTGCCAGCAGTCTGGGCAGGGACCGCAATCAGCCCCAGCATTTT. The encoded protein is CASSLGRDRNQPQHF.

This clone was recorded only once. The rearrangement links TRBV11-2 to TRBJ2-3; D is uncertain. CDR1 and CDR2 from the germline V gene are SGHAT and FQNNGV. CDR3 length equals 15 residues. Deletions cut 8 bases from V and 0 bases from J, with 15 bases between. The CDR3 DNA reads as TGTGCCAGCCAGCTCTCGGTAGCTAGCACAGATACGCAGTATTTT. The encoded protein is CASQLSVASTDTQYF.

The V and J genes are TRBV6-6 and TRBJ2-3; 7 bases are shared with TRBD1. Germline trimming cut 7 bases from V and 11 bases from J; bases unmatched to any gene: 9. Germline V CDR1 and CDR2: MNHNY, SVGAGI (reference sequence). The CDR3 has 12 amino acids. This CDR3 reads CASTAGGQEQYF. CDR3 bases: TGTGCCAGCACGGCAGGGGGTCAAGAGCAGTATTTT.

This chain uses TRBV4-2 with TRBJ1-1; TRBD1 is a possible D gene (5 bases). The CDR3 spans 14 residues. The V gene's germline CDR1 is LGHNA and CDR2 YNFKEQ. Trimming took 2 bases from V and 1 from J, leaving 8 bases between them. CDR3 sequence (DNA): TGTGCCAGCAGCCAACGGGACGGGAACACTGAAGCTTTCTTT. This gives the protein CASSQRDGNTEAFF.

The chain links TRBV15 to TRBJ2-7; D may be TRBD1 (6 bases). The CDR3 sequence is 17 residues long. CDR1 is LNHNV, CDR2 YYDKDF, per germline (reference sequence). Trimming cost V 0 bases and J 7 bases, with 22 bases left between them. The CDR3 region has the DNA TGTGCCACCAGCAGAGAGGGGACACCTCAATCTACTGTAGAGCAGTACTTC. Amino acid sequence: CATSREGTPQSTVEQYF.

This chain uses TRBV15 with TRBJ1-5; 8 positions match TRBD1. The germline V gene has CDR1 LNHNV and CDR2 YYDKDF (reference sequence). With 1 base clipped from V and 5 bases from J, the junction kept 4 bases outside the gene matches. The CDR3 covers 15 residues. CDR3 in DNA: TGTGCCACCAGCAGAGGGACAGGGAGAGATCAGCCCCAGCATTTT. It yields the protein CATSRGTGRDQPQHF.

This chain uses TRBV29-1 with TRBJ2-5; 10 bases are shared with TRBD1. CDR1 is SQVTM, CDR2 ANQGSEA, per germline. The CDR3 contains 15 residues. V lost 5 bases and J lost 4; bases outside the gene matches: 10. This chain's CDR3 is CSVSETGGIGETQYF. Here the CDR3 DNA reads TGCAGCGTTTCAGAGACAGGGGGCATCGGAGAGACCCAGTACTTC.

The table lists this clone with a few counts. The chain combines TRBV7-9 with TRBJ1-6; weak D call: TRBD1 (5 bases). Germline V gives CDR1 SEHNR, CDR2 FQNEAQ (reference sequence). CDR3 length equals 14 residues. V lost 1 base, J lost 6 bases, and 7 bases lay in between. CDR3 region: CASSLGQINSPLHF. As DNA, the CDR3 is TGTGCCAGCAGCTTAGGACAGATTAATTCACCCCTCCACTTT.

This chain's CDR3 is CASSEYSGYGNTIYF. The CDR3 region has the DNA TGTGCCAGCAGTGAATATTCTGGGTACGGAAACACCATATATTTT. The chain combines TRBV25-1 with TRBJ1-3; D is undetermined. Germline V CDR1 and CDR2: MGHDK, SYGVNS. The CDR3 consists of 15 residues. Trimming cost V 0 bases and J 4 bases, with 10 bases left between them.

The chain has TRBV2 and TRBJ1-5, with TRBD1 identical over 7 bases. Germline assignment: CDR1 SNHLY and CDR2 FYNNEI. V gave up 6 bases and J gave up 1 base; unmatched junction bases: 6. CDR3 length: 15 residues. The CDR3 loop reads CASRKMTGSNQPQHF. The CDR3 bases are TGTGCCAGCAGGAAGATGACAGGGAGCAATCAGCCCCAGCATTTT.

This clone was seen ten or more times. The chain carries TRBV25-1 and TRBJ2-5; 11 bases agree with TRBD2. The V gene end was trimmed by 3 bases and the J gene end by 5 bases; junction bases not matched to a gene: 11. Germline V CDR1 and CDR2: MGHDK, SYGVNS. The CDR3 spans 17 residues. The CDR3 reads CASSDPGTSGYWETQYF. The DNA of the CDR3 is TGTGCCAGCAGTGATCCCGGGACTAGCGGTTATTGGGAGACCCAGTACTTC.